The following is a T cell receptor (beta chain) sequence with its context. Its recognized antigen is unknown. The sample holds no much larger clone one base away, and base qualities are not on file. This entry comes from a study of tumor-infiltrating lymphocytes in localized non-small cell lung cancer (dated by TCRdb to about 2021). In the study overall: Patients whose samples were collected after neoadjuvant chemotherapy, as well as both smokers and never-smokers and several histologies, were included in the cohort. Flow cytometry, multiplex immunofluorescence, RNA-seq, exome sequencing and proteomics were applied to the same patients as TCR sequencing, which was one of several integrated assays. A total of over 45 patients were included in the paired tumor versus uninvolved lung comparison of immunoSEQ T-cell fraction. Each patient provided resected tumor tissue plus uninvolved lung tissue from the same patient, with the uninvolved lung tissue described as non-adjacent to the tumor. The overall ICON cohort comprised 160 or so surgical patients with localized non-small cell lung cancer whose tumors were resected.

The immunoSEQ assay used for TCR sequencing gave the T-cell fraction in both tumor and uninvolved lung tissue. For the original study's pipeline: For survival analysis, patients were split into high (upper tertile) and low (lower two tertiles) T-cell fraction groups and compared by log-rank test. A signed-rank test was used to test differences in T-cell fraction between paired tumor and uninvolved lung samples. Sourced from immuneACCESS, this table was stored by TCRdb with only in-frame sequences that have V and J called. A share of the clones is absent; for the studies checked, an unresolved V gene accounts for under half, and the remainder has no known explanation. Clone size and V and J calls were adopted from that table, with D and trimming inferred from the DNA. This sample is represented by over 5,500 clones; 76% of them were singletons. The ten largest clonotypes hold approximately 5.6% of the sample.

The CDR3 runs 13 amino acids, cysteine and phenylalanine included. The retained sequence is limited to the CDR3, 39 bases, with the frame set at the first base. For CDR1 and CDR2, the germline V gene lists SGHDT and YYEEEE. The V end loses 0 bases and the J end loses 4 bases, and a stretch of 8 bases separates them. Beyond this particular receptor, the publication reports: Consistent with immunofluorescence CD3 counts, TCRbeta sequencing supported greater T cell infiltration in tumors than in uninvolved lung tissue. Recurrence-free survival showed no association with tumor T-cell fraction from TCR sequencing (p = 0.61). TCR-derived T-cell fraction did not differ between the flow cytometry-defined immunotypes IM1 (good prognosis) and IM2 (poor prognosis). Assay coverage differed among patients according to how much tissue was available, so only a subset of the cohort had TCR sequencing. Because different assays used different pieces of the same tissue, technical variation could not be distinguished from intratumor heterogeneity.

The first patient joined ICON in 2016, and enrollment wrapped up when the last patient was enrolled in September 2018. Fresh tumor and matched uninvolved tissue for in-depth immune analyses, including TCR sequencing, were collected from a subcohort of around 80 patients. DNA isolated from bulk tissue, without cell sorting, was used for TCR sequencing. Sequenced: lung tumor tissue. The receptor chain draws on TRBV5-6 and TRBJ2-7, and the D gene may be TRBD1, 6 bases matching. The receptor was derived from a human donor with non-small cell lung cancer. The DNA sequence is TGTGCCAGCAGCTTGGCCAGGGGTTACGAGCAGTACTTC. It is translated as CASSLARGYEQYF.